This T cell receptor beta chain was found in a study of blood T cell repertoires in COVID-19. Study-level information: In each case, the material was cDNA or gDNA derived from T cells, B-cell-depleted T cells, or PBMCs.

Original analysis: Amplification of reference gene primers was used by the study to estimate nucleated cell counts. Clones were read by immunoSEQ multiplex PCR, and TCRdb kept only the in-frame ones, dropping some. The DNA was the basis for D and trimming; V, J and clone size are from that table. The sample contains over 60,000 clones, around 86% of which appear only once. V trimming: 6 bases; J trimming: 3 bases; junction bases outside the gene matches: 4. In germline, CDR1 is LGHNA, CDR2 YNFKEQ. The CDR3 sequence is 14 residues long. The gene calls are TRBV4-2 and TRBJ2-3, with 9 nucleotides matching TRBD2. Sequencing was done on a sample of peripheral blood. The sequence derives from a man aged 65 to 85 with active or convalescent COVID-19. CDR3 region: CASRGGRATDTQYF. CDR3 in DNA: TGTGCCAGCAGGGGCGGGAGGGCAACAGATACGCAGTATTTT.